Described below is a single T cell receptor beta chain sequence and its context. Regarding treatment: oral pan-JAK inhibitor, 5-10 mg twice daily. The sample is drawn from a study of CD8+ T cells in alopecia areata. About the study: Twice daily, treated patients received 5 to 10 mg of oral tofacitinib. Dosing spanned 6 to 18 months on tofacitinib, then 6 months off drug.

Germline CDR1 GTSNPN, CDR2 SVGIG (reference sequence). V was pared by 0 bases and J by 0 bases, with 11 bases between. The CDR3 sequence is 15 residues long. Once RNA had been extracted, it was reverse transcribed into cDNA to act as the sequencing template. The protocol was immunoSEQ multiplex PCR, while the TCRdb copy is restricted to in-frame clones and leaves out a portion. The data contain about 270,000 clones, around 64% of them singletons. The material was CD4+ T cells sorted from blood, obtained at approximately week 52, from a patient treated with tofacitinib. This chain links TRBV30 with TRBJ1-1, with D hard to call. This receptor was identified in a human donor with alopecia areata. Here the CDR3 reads CAWSVQEWVNTEAFF. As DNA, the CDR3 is TGTGCCTGGAGTGTACAAGAGTGGGTGAACACTGAAGCTTTCTTT.